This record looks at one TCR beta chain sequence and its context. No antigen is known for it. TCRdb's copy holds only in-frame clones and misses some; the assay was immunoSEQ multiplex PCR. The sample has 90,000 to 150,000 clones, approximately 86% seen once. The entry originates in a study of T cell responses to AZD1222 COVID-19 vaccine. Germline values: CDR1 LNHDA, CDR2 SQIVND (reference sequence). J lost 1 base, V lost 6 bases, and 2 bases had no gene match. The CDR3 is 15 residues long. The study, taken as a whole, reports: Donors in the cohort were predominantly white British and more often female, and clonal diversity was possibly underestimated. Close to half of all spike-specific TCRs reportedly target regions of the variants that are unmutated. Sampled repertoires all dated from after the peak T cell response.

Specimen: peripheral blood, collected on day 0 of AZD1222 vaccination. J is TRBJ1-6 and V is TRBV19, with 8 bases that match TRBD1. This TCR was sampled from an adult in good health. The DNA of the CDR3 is TGTGCCAGTAGAGACAGGGGATCCTATAATTCACCCCTCCACTTT. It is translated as CASRDRGSYNSPLHF.